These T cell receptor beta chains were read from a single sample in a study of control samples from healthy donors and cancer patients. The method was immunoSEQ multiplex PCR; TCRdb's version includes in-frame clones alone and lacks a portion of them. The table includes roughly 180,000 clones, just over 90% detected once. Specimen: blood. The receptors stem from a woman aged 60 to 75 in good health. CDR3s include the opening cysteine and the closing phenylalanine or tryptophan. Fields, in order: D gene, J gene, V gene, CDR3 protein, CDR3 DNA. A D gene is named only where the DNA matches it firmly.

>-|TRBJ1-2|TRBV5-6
CASSPWGQTYGYTF
TGTGCCAGCAGCCCCTGGGGGCAGACCTATGGCTACACCTTC
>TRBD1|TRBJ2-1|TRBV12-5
CASDRDSYNEQFF
TGTGCTAGCGACAGGGACTCCTACAATGAGCAGTTCTTC
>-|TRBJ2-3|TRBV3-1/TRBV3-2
CASSYRNRASTDTQYF
TGTGCCAGCAGTTACCGAAACAGGGCTAGCACAGATACGCAGTATTTT
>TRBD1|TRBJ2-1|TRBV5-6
CASSLGLVGTGYNEQFF
TGTGCCAGCAGCTTGGGACTTGTTGGGACAGGCTACAATGAGCAGTTCTTC
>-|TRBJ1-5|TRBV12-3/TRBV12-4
CASTGGGNQPQHF
TGTGCCAGCACCGGTGGGGGTAATCAGCCCCAGCATTTT
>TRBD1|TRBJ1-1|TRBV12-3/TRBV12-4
CASSWTGSEAFF
TGTGCCAGCAGCTGGACAGGGAGTGAAGCTTTCTTT
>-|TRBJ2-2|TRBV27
CASSLEVAGPNTGELFF
TGTGCCAGCAGTTTAGAGGTGGCAGGGCCGAACACCGGGGAGCTGTTTTTT
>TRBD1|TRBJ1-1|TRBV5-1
CASSFSGTGGFGAFF
TGCGCCAGCAGCTTTTCTGGGACAGGGGGCTTTGGGGCTTTCTTT
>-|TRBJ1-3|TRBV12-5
CASGLALADSGNTIYF
TGTGCTAGTGGTTTGGCCCTGGCAGACTCTGGAAACACCATATATTTT
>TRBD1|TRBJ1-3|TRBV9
CASSHKKTGLLTHGNTIYF
TGTGCCAGCAGCCATAAAAAGACAGGGCTCCTAACCCACGGGAACACCATATATTTT
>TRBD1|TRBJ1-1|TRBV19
CASSIGQGRTNTFF
TGTGCCAGTAGTATAGGACAGGGTAGGACCAACACTTTCTTT
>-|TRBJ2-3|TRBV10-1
CASSDGAAGTDTQYF
TGCGCCAGCAGTGATGGGGCGGCGGGCACAGATACGCAGTATTTT
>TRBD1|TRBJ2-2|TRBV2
CASTSGTVNTGELFF
TGTGCCAGCACCTCCGGGACAGTGAACACCGGGGAGCTGTTTTTT
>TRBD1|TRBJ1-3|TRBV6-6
CASSRWRDRGGNTIYF
TGTGCCAGCAGTAGATGGAGGGACAGGGGGGGAAACACCATATATTTT